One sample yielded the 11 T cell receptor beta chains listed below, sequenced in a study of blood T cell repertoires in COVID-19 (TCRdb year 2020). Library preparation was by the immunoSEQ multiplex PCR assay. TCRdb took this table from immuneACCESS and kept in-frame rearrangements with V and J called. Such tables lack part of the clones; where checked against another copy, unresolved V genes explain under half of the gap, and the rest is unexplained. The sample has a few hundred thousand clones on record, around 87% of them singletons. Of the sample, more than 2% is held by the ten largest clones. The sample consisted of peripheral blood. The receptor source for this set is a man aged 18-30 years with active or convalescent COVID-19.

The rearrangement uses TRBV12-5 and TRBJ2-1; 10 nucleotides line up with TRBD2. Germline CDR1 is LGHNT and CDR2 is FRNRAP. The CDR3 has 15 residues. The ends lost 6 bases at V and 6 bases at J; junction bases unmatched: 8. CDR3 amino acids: CASGQSGRAVNEQFF. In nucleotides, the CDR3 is TGTGCTAGTGGACAGAGCGGGAGGGCGGTCAATGAGCAGTTCTTC.

As DNA, the CDR3 is TGTGCCAGCAACCAACAACCATGGGAGCAGTACTTC. Translated: CASNQQPWEQYF. This rearrangement joins TRBV7-2 to TRBJ2-7; no reliable D call. The germline gives CDR1 SGHTA, CDR2 FQGNSA. This CDR3 is built from 12 residues. V dropped 7 bases and J dropped 7 bases, with 14 bases sitting between them. The full variable domain, in which reference TRBV7-2 and TRBJ2-7 provide the parts outside the CDR3, is GAGVSQSPSNKVTEKGKDVELRCDPISGHTALYWYRQSLGQGLEFLIYFQGNSAPDKSGLPSDRFSAERTGGSVSTLTIQRTQQEDSAVYLCASNQQPWEQYFGPGTRLTVT.

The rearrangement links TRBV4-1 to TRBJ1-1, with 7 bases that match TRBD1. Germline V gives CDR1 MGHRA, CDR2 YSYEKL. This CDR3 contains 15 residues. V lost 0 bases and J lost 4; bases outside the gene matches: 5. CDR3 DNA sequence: TGCGCCAGCAGCCAAGAAGGACAGGCATCCACTGAAGCTTTCTTT. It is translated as CASSQEGQASTEAFF.

Here the CDR3 reads CSAPDGSSGANVLTF. The CDR3 DNA reads TGCAGCGCCCCGGACGGGAGCTCTGGGGCCAACGTCCTGACTTTC. The rearrangement links TRBV29-1 to TRBJ2-6; D may be TRBD2 (6 bases). Germline V gene lookup returns CDR1 SQVTM and CDR2 ANQGSEA. Trimming took 7 bases from V and 0 from J, leaving 13 bases between them. The CDR3 has 15 residues.

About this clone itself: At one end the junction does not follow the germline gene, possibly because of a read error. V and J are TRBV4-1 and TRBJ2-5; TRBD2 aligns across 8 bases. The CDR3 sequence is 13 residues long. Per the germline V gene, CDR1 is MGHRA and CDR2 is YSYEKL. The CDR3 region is CARSRGGLETQYF. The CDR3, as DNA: TGCGCCCGCAGCCGGGGGGGCCTTGAGACCCAGTACTTC.

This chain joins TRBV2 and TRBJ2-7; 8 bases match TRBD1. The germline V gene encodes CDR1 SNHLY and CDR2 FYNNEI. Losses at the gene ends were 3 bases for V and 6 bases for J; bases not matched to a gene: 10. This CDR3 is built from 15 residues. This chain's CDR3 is CASSDLGTGWGEQYF. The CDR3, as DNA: TGTGCCAGCAGTGATCTTGGGACAGGTTGGGGCGAGCAGTACTTC.

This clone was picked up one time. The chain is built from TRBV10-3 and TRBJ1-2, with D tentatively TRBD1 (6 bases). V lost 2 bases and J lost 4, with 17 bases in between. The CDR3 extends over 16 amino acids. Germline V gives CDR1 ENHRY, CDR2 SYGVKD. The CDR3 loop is CAISEAGQILRYGYTF. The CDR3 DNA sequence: TGTGCCATCAGTGAGGCCGGACAGATCCTTCGCTATGGCTACACCTTC.

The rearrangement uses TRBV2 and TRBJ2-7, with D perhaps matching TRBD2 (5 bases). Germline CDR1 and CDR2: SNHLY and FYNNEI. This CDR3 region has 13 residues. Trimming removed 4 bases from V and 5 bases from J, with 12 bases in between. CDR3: CASSAGGFDEQYF. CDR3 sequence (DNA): TGTGCCAGCAGTGCTGGAGGTTTCGACGAGCAGTACTTC.

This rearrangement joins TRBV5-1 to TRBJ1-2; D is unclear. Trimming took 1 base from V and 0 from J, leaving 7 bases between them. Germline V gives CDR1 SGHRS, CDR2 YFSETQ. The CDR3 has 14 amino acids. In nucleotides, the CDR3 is TGCGCCAGCAGCTTGACGCAGTCTAACTATGGCTACACCTTC. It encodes CASSLTQSNYGYTF.

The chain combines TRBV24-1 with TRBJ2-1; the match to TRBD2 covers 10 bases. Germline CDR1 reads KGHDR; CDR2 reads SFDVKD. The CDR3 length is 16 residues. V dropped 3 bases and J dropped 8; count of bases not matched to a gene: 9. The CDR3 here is CATSDEGLARGDEQFF. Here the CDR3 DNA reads TGTGCCACCAGTGATGAGGGACTAGCGCGGGGGGATGAGCAGTTCTTC.

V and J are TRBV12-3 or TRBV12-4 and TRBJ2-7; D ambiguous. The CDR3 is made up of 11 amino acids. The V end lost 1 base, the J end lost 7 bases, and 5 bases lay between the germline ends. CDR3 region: CASSLGVEQYF. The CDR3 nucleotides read TGTGCCAGCAGTTTAGGAGTGGAGCAGTACTTC.